These T cell receptor beta chains were read from a single sample in a study of blood T cell repertoires in COVID-19. Data came from immunoSEQ multiplex PCR; TCRdb stores just in-frame clones and leaves some out. Seen here are 160,000 or so clones, 79% observed once, and the top ten hold around 8%. Sequencing was performed on peripheral blood. These receptors all stem from a woman between 55 and 75 years old with COVID-19, enrolled during active disease. CDR3s include the opening cysteine and the closing phenylalanine or tryptophan. D genes are given only for firm matches.

v_gene	d_gene	j_gene	CDR3aa	CDR3nt
TRBV10-1	-	TRBJ2-3	CASITADTQYF	TGCGCCAGCATAACAGCAGATACGCAGTATTTT
TRBV19	TRBD1	TRBJ1-1	CASRQYSQGPNTEAFF	TGTGCCAGTAGGCAGTATTCACAGGGGCCAAACACTGAAGCTTTCTTT
TRBV5-1	TRBD1	TRBJ1-2	CASSPEGPGGVKGYTF	TGCGCCAGCAGCCCGGAGGGTCCAGGGGGCGTGAAAGGCTACACCTTC
TRBV7-2	-	TRBJ2-7	CASSLVPEGYEQYF	TGTGCCAGCAGCTTAGTTCCGGAGGGCTACGAGCAGTACTTC
TRBV11-2	TRBD2	TRBJ2-7	CASSLERTSGWYEQYF	TGTGCCAGCAGCTTAGAAAGGACTAGCGGGTGGTACGAGCAGTACTTC
TRBV12-3/TRBV12-4	-	TRBJ1-1	CASSLSGATEAFF	TGTGCCAGCAGTTTGTCAGGGGCCACTGAAGCTTTCTTT
TRBV2	-	TRBJ2-1	CASNTFRDNEQFF	TGTGCCAGCAACACGTTCCGGGACAATGAGCAGTTCTTC
TRBV6-6	TRBD1	TRBJ2-2	CASSSTAAGGPGELFF	TGTGCCAGCAGTTCCACGGCGGCAGGGGGCCCCGGGGAGCTGTTTTTT
TRBV28	TRBD1	TRBJ1-1	CASSLLGTGGIEAFF	TGTGCCAGCAGTTTATTAGGGACAGGGGGGATTGAAGCTTTCTTT
TRBV27	-	TRBJ2-1	CASSPLGSRGNEQFF	TGTGCCAGCAGCCCCCTAGGGAGCAGGGGCAATGAGCAGTTCTTC
TRBV19	TRBD2	TRBJ2-4	CASSVTGTSGQNIQYF	TGTGCCAGTAGTGTTACCGGGACTAGCGGGCAAAACATTCAGTACTTC
TRBV2	-	TRBJ2-1	CASSKGGQINNEQFF	TGTGCCAGCAGTAAGGGGGGACAGATTAACAATGAGCAGTTCTTC